In its sample, the clone carrying this TCR beta chain was seen a few times. What it binds is unknown. V dropped 4 bases and J dropped 1; count of bases not matched to a gene: 6. The V gene's germline CDR1 is SGHRS and CDR2 YFSETQ. This CDR3 is built from 15 residues. The data belong to a study of post-analysis software for immune sequencing data. The authors incorporated unique molecular identifiers into the TCR beta cDNA libraries. One entry per CDR3 protein, called by TCRdb with MiXCR from the PCR reads. This sample yields about 540,000 distinct CDR3 sequences, of which around a third are seen a single time; 4.5% to 7.5% belongs to the top ten. Overall study results and limits: The authors found that F measure strongly co-clustered same-batch samples. TRBV segments more frequent in patients than in controls numbered several and included TRBV5-6, TRBV5-1 and TRBV20-1.

Sequenced material: blood. The chain combines TRBV5-1 with TRBJ2-5; 8 bases map to TRBD1. The TCR sequence derives from a girl aged 2 to 17 with multiple sclerosis. As DNA, the CDR3 is TGCGCCAGCAGCCAAGGGACAGGAGCCCAAGAGACCCAGTACTTC. Translated, it gives CASSQGTGAQETQYF.